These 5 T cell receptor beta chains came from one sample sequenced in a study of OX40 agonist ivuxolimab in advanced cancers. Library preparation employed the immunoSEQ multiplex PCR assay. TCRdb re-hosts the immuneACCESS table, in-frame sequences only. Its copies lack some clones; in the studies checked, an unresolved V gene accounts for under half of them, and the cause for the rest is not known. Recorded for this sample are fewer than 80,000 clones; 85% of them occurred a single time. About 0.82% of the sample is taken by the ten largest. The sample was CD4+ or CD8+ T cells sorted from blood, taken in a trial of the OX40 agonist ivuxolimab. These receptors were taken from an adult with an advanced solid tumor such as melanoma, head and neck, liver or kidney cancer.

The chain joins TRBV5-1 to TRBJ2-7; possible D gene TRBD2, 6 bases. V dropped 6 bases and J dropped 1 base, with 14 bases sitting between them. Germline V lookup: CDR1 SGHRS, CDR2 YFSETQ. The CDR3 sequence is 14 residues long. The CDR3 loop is CASNRGGKSYEQYF. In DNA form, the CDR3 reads TGCGCCAGCAACCGGGGCGGGAAATCCTACGAGCAGTACTTC.

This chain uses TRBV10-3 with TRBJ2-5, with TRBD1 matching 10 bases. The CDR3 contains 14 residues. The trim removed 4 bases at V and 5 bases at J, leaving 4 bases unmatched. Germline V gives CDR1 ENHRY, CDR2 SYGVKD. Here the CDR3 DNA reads TGTGCCATCAGTGGACAGGGGGCATCGGAGACCCAGTACTTC. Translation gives CAISGQGASETQYF.

In DNA form, the CDR3 reads TGCGCCAGCAGCTTGCGGGGGTACAATGAGCAGTTCTTC. Its translation is CASSLRGYNEQFF. V is TRBV5-1 and J is TRBJ2-1, with TRBD2 as a possible D gene (6 bases). Trimming cost V 1 base and J 4 bases, with 6 bases left between them. In germline, CDR1 is SGHRS, CDR2 YFSETQ. The length of the CDR3 is 13 residues.

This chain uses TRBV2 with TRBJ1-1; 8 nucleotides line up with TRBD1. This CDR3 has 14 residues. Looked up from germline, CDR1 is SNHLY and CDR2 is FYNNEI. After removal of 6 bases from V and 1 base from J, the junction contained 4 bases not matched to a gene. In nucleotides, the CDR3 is TGTGCCAGCAGCCGAACAGGGGGGAACACTGAAGCTTTCTTT. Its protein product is CASSRTGGNTEAFF. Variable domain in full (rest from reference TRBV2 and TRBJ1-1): EPEVTQTPSHQVTQMGQEVILRCVPISNHLYFYWYRQILGQKVEFLVSFYNNEISEKSEIFDDQFSVERPDGSNFTLKIRSTKLEDSAMYFCASSRTGGNTEAFFGQGTRLTVV.

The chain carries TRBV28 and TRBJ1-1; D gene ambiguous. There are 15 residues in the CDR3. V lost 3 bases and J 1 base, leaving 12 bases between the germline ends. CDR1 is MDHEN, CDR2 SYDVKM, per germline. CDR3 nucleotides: TGTGCCAGCAGTTTCTCCGGGAAGGGGAACACTGAAGCTTTCTTT. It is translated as CASSFSGKGNTEAFF.